This T cell receptor (beta chain) derives from a study of shared clonotypes between healthy human individuals. As regards this clone: What it binds is not known.

Free of recent acute infections or vaccinations, the donors were healthy HIV-negative adults. All participating donors were Caucasian adults from Nashville, Tennessee. Tens of millions of PBMCs were counted before genomic DNA extraction. Assay used: immunoSEQ multiplex PCR; TCRdb lists only in-frame clones, some missing. The repertoire holds about 490,000 clones, with roughly 85% as singletons. CDR1 SGDLS and CDR2 YYNGEE come from the germline V gene. This CDR3 has 17 amino acids. Trimming shortened V by 6 bases and J by 1 base, and 21 bases separated the two germline ends. General study findings and limits: It was only blood that was sampled, and tissue repertoires likely differ.

This rearrangement joins TRBV9 to TRBJ2-3, with D uncertain. Specimen: PBMCs. This receptor was taken from a woman in her 40s in good health. Some clones in this sample may be carry-over from other donors' samples. The CDR3 here is CASTPSARLRGTDTQYF. CDR3 bases: TGTGCCAGCACCCCAAGCGCCCGCTTAAGGGGCACAGATACGCAGTATTTT.